Listed below are T cell receptor beta chains from one sample, sequenced in a study of blood T cell repertoires in COVID-19. TCRdb's copy holds only in-frame clones and misses some; the assay was immunoSEQ multiplex PCR. This table holds under 200,000 clones, roughly 88% found once. The sample consisted of peripheral blood. The receptors originated from a woman older than 75 with active or convalescent COVID-19. CDR3s include the opening cysteine and the closing phenylalanine or tryptophan. The order of the fields is D gene, clone size, V gene, J gene, CDR3 DNA, CDR3 protein. D genes are given only for firm matches. Size values are once, few and many counts, or a class for expanded clones, and some rows have none.

.	.	TRBV7-2	TRBJ1-1	TGTGCCAGCAGCTTCGGCAGGGCGAACACTGAAGCTTTCTTT	CASSFGRANTEAFF
TRBD1	.	TRBV19	TRBJ1-2	TGTGCCAGCGCCCCGACAGGGAACTATGGCTACACCTTC	CASAPTGNYGYTF
TRBD2	.	TRBV7-2	TRBJ2-3	TGTGCCAGCAGCTTCGCTAGCGGGAGCTACACAGATACGCAGTATTTT	CASSFASGSYTDTQYF
TRBD1	few	TRBV30	TRBJ1-2	TGTGCCTGGAGTCGGGACAGGGCCTTAGCTAACTATGGCTACACCTTC	CAWSRDRALANYGYTF
TRBD1	.	TRBV5-8	TRBJ2-1	TGTGCCAGCAGGACCGGGACAGGGGGCAATGAGCAGTTCTTC	CASRTGTGGNEQFF
TRBD2	.	TRBV27	TRBJ2-3	TGTGCCAGCAGTTTAGAGGGTCGGCGGGGGGGAAGCACAGATACGCAGTATTTT	CASSLEGRRGGSTDTQYF
.	.	TRBV7-7	TRBJ1-6	TGTGCTAGCAGCTTAAGTGAGAATTCACCCCTCCACTTT	CASSLSENSPLHF
.	.	TRBV6-1	TRBJ1-5	TGTGCCAGCAGTGAACGAGGACAGAGTAGCAATCAGCCCCAGCATTTT	CASSERGQSSNQPQHF
TRBD2	.	TRBV10-3	TRBJ2-3	TGTGCCATCAGTGAGTCGCTTAGCGGGGGGGATACGCAGTATTTT	CAISESLSGGDTQYF
.	.	TRBV12-2	TRBJ2-3	TGTGCAAGTCGCTTCCCGATTCGGGGGGCCCTCACAGATACGCAGTATTTT	CASRFPIRGALTDTQYF
TRBD1	.	TRBV6-2/TRBV6-3	TRBJ1-4	TGTGCCAGCAGTCCCGGGCAGGGGGCTAATGAAAAACTGTTTTTT	CASSPGQGANEKLFF
TRBD1	.	TRBV5-6	TRBJ2-2	TGTGCCAGCACCCTGGTCGGGGGACAGGGGGCGCGCGGGGAGCTGTTTTTT	CASTLVGGQGARGELFF
TRBD1	few	TRBV5-4	TRBJ1-2	TGTGCCAGCAAAGTCGGGACAGGGGGCCAAAAAAACTATGGCTACACCTTC	CASKVGTGGQKNYGYTF
TRBD1	few	TRBV3-1/TRBV3-2	TRBJ1-1	TGTGCCAGCACCCTAGGACAGGGCTTGAACACTGAAGCTTTCTTT	CASTLGQGLNTEAFF
TRBD1	.	TRBV5-1	TRBJ1-2	TGCGCCAGCAGCGGGGGACAGGGGAACGGCTACACCTTC	CASSGGQGNGYTF
.	.	TRBV2	TRBJ1-4	TGTGCCAGCAGTGGGGGCGGCGGACCGAATGAAAAACTGTTTTTT	CASSGGGGPNEKLFF
TRBD1	few	TRBV6-5	TRBJ1-2	TGTGCCAGCATGAAACTCGGGACAGGGGTTTATGGCTACACCTTC	CASMKLGTGVYGYTF
TRBD1	few	TRBV3-1/TRBV3-2	TRBJ1-3	TGTGCCAGCAGCCAAGGGGGACTGACAGGGGGAAACACCATATATTTT	CASSQGGLTGGNTIYF
TRBD1	.	TRBV5-1	TRBJ2-7	TGCGCCAGCAGCTTGGTGACAGGGGGCAGCAACGAGCAGTACTTC	CASSLVTGGSNEQYF
.	.	TRBV6-1	TRBJ1-2	TGTGCCAGCAGTTCAAGGGAGGGGGATCACACCTTC	CASSSREGDHTF
TRBD1	.	TRBV7-9	TRBJ1-2	TGTGCCAGCAGGTATTCTCAGGACAGGACTAGCGGCTACACCTTC	CASRYSQDRTSGYTF
.	.	TRBV29-1	TRBJ1-1	TGCAGCGTTTCCATTCAGGGGAACACTGAAGCTTTCTTT	CSVSIQGNTEAFF